The next 16 T cell receptor beta chains were all read from a single sample in a study of T cell changes during pregnancy in multiple sclerosis. Using immunoSEQ multiplex PCR, the repertoire was profiled, and TCRdb retains in-frame clones only, with some absent. The table lists over 55,000 clones, 94% of them singletons. The sample in question was CD8+ T cells from peripheral blood mononuclear cells, obtained in the third trimester of pregnancy. These receptors were taken from a female donor with multiple sclerosis, enrolled in a pregnancy study.

This clone has only a few counts. The V call is TRBV19, the J call TRBJ1-1; D gene uncertain. The ends were cut back, 0 bases at V and 8 bases at J, with 10 bases in the middle. Germline V gene sequence: CDR1 LNHDA, CDR2 SQIVND (reference sequence). The CDR3 runs 13 residues. This CDR3 is CASSIDGEDEAFF. In DNA form, the CDR3 reads TGTGCCAGTAGTATAGATGGGGAGGACGAAGCTTTCTTT. Drawing the rest from reference TRBV19 and TRBJ1-1, the complete variable domain is DGGITQSPKYLFRKEGQNVTLSCEQNLNHDAMYWYRQDPGQGLRLIYYSQIVNDFQKGDIAEGYSVSREKKESFPLTVTSAQKNPTAFYLCASSIDGEDEAFFGQGTRLTVV.

In its sample, this clone was seen once. V and J are TRBV30 and TRBJ2-5, with D tentatively TRBD2 (5 bases). The germline V gene has CDR1 GTSNPN and CDR2 SVGIG (reference sequence). The ends were cut back, 1 base at V and 3 bases at J, with 12 bases in the middle. The CDR3 has 14 amino acids. CDR3 in amino acids: CAWSELVEEETQYF. CDR3 sequence (DNA): TGTGCCTGGAGTGAACTAGTCGAGGAAGAGACCCAGTACTTC.

The V gene is TRBV9, the J gene TRBJ2-1; 10 bases map to TRBD2. In germline, CDR1 is SGDLS, CDR2 YYNGEE. The CDR3 extends over 16 amino acids. Trimming cost V 0 bases and J 6 bases; bases outside gene matches: 6. The CDR3 sequence: CASSVGRAGGPNEQFF. CDR3 DNA sequence: TGTGCCAGCAGCGTAGGGCGAGCGGGAGGGCCCAATGAGCAGTTCTTC. Full variable domain (outside the CDR3, taken from reference TRBV9 and TRBJ2-1): DSGVTQTPKHLITATGQRVTLRCSPRSGDLSVYWYQQSLDQGLQFLIQYYNGEERAKGNILERFSAQQFPDLHSELNLSSLELGDSALYFCASSVGRAGGPNEQFFGPGTRLTVL.

The rearrangement links TRBV19 to TRBJ2-1, with 8 bases fitting TRBD2. With 2 bases clipped from V and 7 bases from J, the junction kept 7 bases outside the gene matches. The CDR3 is made up of 15 amino acids. Germline V gene lookup returns CDR1 LNHDA and CDR2 SQIVND (reference sequence). CDR3 in DNA: TGTGCCAGTAGTATAATGTCGGGAGGGGGGAATGAGCAGTTCTTC. This encodes CASSIMSGGGNEQFF.

The V and J genes are TRBV5-6 and TRBJ1-2; 10 nucleotides align to TRBD1. The CDR3 is made up of 14 amino acids. The germline V gene has CDR1 SGHDT and CDR2 YYEEEE. V shed 3 bases, J shed 4 bases, and the junction held 3 bases outside the gene matches. The CDR3 sequence: CASSWDRGPYGYTF. The DNA for the CDR3 is TGTGCCAGCAGCTGGGACAGGGGCCCCTATGGCTACACCTTC.

The V call is TRBV28, the J call TRBJ2-5, with D possibly being TRBD1 (6 bases). CDR1 is MDHEN and CDR2 is SYDVKM in the germline V gene. V lost 5 bases, J lost 5 bases, and 15 bases lay in between. This CDR3 comprises 14 residues. DNA of the CDR3: TGTGCCAGCAGTGCCAGCAGGGGTACGGAGACCCAGTACTTC. Translating it yields CASSASRGTETQYF.

The chain links TRBV4-1 to TRBJ2-7; D possibly corresponds to TRBD1 (6 bases). The CDR3 is made up of 14 amino acids. The germline V and J ends were trimmed by 3 bases and 2 bases, with 11 bases remaining between them. Germline V lookup: CDR1 MGHRA, CDR2 YSYEKL. CDR3 amino acids: CASSHVDSAYEQYF. The CDR3 DNA sequence: TGCGCCAGCAGCCACGTGGACAGCGCCTACGAGCAGTACTTC.

This clone was detected only once. The V gene is TRBV5-1, the J gene TRBJ1-4; 10 nucleotides match TRBD1. Germline V CDR1 and CDR2: SGHRS, YFSETQ. V was pared by 4 bases and J by 6 bases, with 6 bases of the junction left unmatched. The CDR3 loop spans 15 amino acids. In DNA, the CDR3 is TGCGCCAGCAGCGAGGGGACAGGGGCGGATGAAAAACTGTTTTTT. Its protein is CASSEGTGADEKLFF.

The rearrangement links TRBV7-8 to TRBJ2-1; 7 bases line up with TRBD2. The germline gives CDR1 SGHVS, CDR2 FQNEAQ. CDR3 length equals 15 residues. V gave up 1 base and J gave up 4 bases; unmatched junction bases: 4. This chain's CDR3 is CASSLGGSTYNEQFF. CDR3 DNA sequence: TGTGCCAGCAGCTTAGGCGGGAGCACATACAATGAGCAGTTCTTC.

This rearrangement joins TRBV6-5 to TRBJ1-5; D may be TRBD1 (6 bases). The V gene lost 10 bases and the J gene lost 2 bases, with 15 bases spanning the gap. Germline V gives CDR1 MNHEY, CDR2 SVGAGI. The length of the CDR3 is 14 residues. CDR3 DNA: TGTGCCACCTCAACAGGGAACGGCAATCAGCCCCAGCATTTT. The encoded protein is CATSTGNGNQPQHF.

This clone showed up just once. The V gene is TRBV10-3, the J gene TRBJ2-1, with 9 nucleotides matching TRBD2. Trimming at V came to 3 bases and at J to 10 bases, leaving 13 bases not matched to a gene. Germline assignment: CDR1 ENHRY and CDR2 SYGVKD. The CDR3 has 16 amino acids. The DNA for the CDR3 is TGTGCCATCAGTGACCCCCGCGGGAGGGCCCTAGACGAGCAGTTCTTC. Its protein is CAISDPRGRALDEQFF.

The J gene is TRBJ2-7, the V gene TRBV27, with 8 bases lining up with TRBD2. The germline gives CDR1 MNHEY, CDR2 SMNVEV (reference sequence). The CDR3 extends over 15 amino acids. With 6 bases clipped from V and 0 bases from J, the junction kept 7 bases outside the gene matches. The CDR3 sequence: CASSLTSAPSYEQYF. In nucleotides, the CDR3 is TGTGCCAGCAGCTTGACTAGCGCACCCTCCTACGAGCAGTACTTC.

The rearrangement links TRBV28 to TRBJ2-1; 7 bases fit TRBD2. The CDR3 runs to 18 residues. With V trimmed by 5 bases and J by 6 bases, 19 bases remained unmatched. Germline lookup yields CDR1 MDHEN and CDR2 SYDVKM. CDR3 region: CASSPGWGGRLGSNEQFF. In DNA, the CDR3 is TGTGCCAGCAGTCCCGGGTGGGGGGGTCGGTTGGGTAGCAATGAGCAGTTCTTC.

The V gene is TRBV10-3, the J gene TRBJ2-2, with a weak D call TRBD1 (6 bases). V gave up 11 bases and J gave up 7 bases, with 17 bases separating them. Per the germline V gene, CDR1 is ENHRY and CDR2 is SYGVKD. The CDR3 contains 13 residues. CDR3 region: CAAQDSSGGELFF. As DNA, the CDR3 is TGTGCCGCCCAGGACAGTTCGGGCGGGGAGCTGTTTTTT.

The chain is built from TRBV27 and TRBJ1-4, with a tentative D call TRBD1 (6 bases). The germline CDR1 and CDR2 sequences are MNHEY and SMNVEV (reference sequence). The CDR3 loop spans 16 amino acids. V was cut by 0 bases and J by 8 bases, with 16 bases left in between. CDR3 in DNA: TGTGCCAGCAGTTTATCACGCCAGGGGTTAAACGAAAAACTGTTTTTT. Amino acid sequence: CASSLSRQGLNEKLFF.

The chain links TRBV30 to TRBJ1-2, with D possibly matching TRBD1 (5 bases). Germline V gene data show CDR1 as GTSNPN and CDR2 as SVGIG (reference sequence). The V end lost 1 base, the J end lost 4 bases, and 16 bases lay between the germline ends. This CDR3 has 15 amino acids. Written as DNA, the CDR3 is TGTGCCTGGAGTGCGAGATGGGGCGGAAGCTATGGCTACACCTTC. As protein: CAWSARWGGSYGYTF.